This TCR beta chain emerged from a study of cytomegalovirus exposure and HLA in healthy donors. The primer mix had 60 Vbeta and 13 Jbeta primers. Source study methods: In a later analysis, around 11 million of approximately 81 million unique beta chains occurred in at least two donors. Generated by immunoSEQ multiplex PCR, the TCRdb table keeps only in-frame clones and is missing some. The D gene and trimming were derived from the DNA, and the V and J assignments and clone size from that table. The table has 82,000 or so clones, around four fifths seen once; the top ten hold 6.2%. This clone was recorded a few times. Its antigen is not identified. Findings and limits, study-wide: Several of the most significant clusters were apparently associated with common viral pathogens in a later analysis.

This CDR3 is 16 amino acids long. J lost 0 bases, V lost 4 bases, and 11 bases had no gene match. Per the germline V gene, CDR1 is SQVTM and CDR2 is ANQGSEA. The sample taken for sequencing was PBMCs. The chain links TRBV29-1 to TRBJ2-7; 8 bases match TRBD2. The clonotype was recovered from a woman aged 45-65 years in good health and CMV-seropositive. The CDR3: CSVGGTVAGGSYEQYF. The DNA of the CDR3 is TGCAGCGTTGGGGGGACGGTGGCGGGGGGCTCCTACGAGCAGTACTTC.